The sequence of this TCR beta chain was determined in a study of T cells after yellow fever vaccination. Study details: Low-cell-number fractions underwent preparation using SMART-Seq v4 Ultra Low Input.

One entry per CDR3 protein, called by TCRdb with MiXCR from the 5' RACE reads. The sample carries a few hundred thousand distinct CDR3 sequences, around 6.8% recorded once. This clonotype was seen more than once but under ten times. The ends lost 3 bases at V and 1 base at J; junction bases unmatched: 11. The V gene's germline CDR1 is SGHDT and CDR2 YYEEEE. CDR3 length: 17 amino acids. The rearrangement joins TRBV5-6 to TRBJ1-1, with 8 bases identical to TRBD1. The sequence was obtained from a man younger than 30 who received the YFV17D yellow fever vaccine. The source was PBMCs, collected approximately 40 days after the first yellow fever vaccination. CDR3 residues: CASSSVKQGEKNTEAFF. CDR3 in DNA: TGTGCCAGCAGCTCAGTTAAACAGGGGGAAAAGAACACTGAAGCTTTCTTT. The full variable domain, in which reference TRBV5-6 and TRBJ1-1 provide the parts outside the CDR3, is DAGVTQSPTHLIKTRGQQVTLRCSPKSGHDTVSWYQQALGQGPQFIFQYYEEEERQRGNFPDRFSGHQFPNYSSELNVNALLLGDSALYLCASSSVKQGEKNTEAFFGQGTRLTVV.